One sample yielded the 16 T cell receptor beta chains listed below, sequenced in a study of blood T cell repertoires in COVID-19. The data were produced by immunoSEQ multiplex PCR, yet TCRdb's version contains in-frame clones alone and is incomplete. The data show some 97,000 clones, around 90% seen once. Material: peripheral blood. These receptors originate from a woman aged 60-70 years with acute or convalescent COVID-19.

V gene TRBV3-1 (or the pseudogene TRBV3-2) combines with J gene TRBJ1-1; 10 nucleotides match TRBD1. Germline-derived CDR1 and CDR2 are LGHDT and YNNKEL (reference sequence). The V gene end was trimmed by 4 bases and the J gene end by 2 bases; junction bases not matched to a gene: 7. The CDR3 runs to 16 residues. DNA for the CDR3: TGTGCCAGCAGCCGGGGACAGGGGTCGCTCAACACTGAAGCTTTCTTT. This translates into CASSRGQGSLNTEAFF.

The rearrangement joins TRBV5-8 to TRBJ1-2; 8 nucleotides line up with TRBD1. With 2 bases clipped from V and 5 bases from J, the junction kept 8 bases outside the gene matches. CDR3 length: 15 amino acids. CDR1 SGHTS and CDR2 YDEGEE come from the germline V gene. The CDR3 nucleotides are TGTGCCAGCAGCTTCTCGGACAGGGCTCTTTATGGCTACACCTTC. This translates into CASSFSDRALYGYTF. The full variable domain, completed using reference TRBV5-8 and TRBJ1-2, is EAGVTQSPTHLIKTRGQQATLRCSPISGHTSVYWYQQALGLGLQFLLWYDEGEERNRGNFPPRFSGRQFPNYSSELNVNALELEDSALYLCASSFSDRALYGYTFGSGTRLTVV.

This clone was seen a handful of times. This chain links TRBV6-1 with TRBJ1-2; perhaps TRBD1 as D (5 bases). Germline CDR1 is MNHNS and CDR2 is SASEGT. This CDR3 has 16 amino acids. Trimming shortened V by 2 bases and J by 3 bases, and 16 bases separated the two germline ends. The CDR3 protein is CASSEIIGRVDYGYTF. The DNA for the CDR3 is TGTGCCAGCAGTGAAATTATAGGCAGGGTGGACTATGGCTACACCTTC.

The chain carries TRBV7-2 and TRBJ1-2; a possible D gene is TRBD1 (5 bases). The germline CDR1 and CDR2 sequences are SGHTA and FQGNSA. The CDR3 extends over 15 amino acids. The V and J ends lost 5 bases and 4 bases respectively, with 17 bases between them. CDR3 protein: CASSPLGGVSYGYTF. CDR3 in DNA: TGTGCCAGCAGCCCCCTGGGGGGGGTTTCCTATGGCTACACCTTC. Filled out from reference TRBV7-2 and TRBJ1-2, the complete variable domain reads GAGVSQSPSNKVTEKGKDVELRCDPISGHTALYWYRQSLGQGLEFLIYFQGNSAPDKSGLPSDRFSAERTGGSVSTLTIQRTQQEDSAVYLCASSPLGGVSYGYTFGSGTRLTVV.

In DNA, the CDR3 is TGCGCCAGCAACACGGGAGAGGGGACCCAGTACTTC. Amino acids: CASNTGEGTQYF. The V gene is TRBV5-1, the J gene TRBJ2-5; tentative D call: TRBD2 (6 bases). Trimming pared 6 bases from V and 7 bases from J, leaving 13 bases between. Germline values: CDR1 SGHRS, CDR2 YFSETQ. The CDR3 contains 12 residues.

This clone was picked up a small number of times. The chain links TRBV29-1 to TRBJ2-6; perhaps TRBD2 as D (6 bases). CDR1 SQVTM and CDR2 ANQGSEA come from the germline V gene. V lost 5 bases to trimming and J lost 1 base, with 6 bases between them. CDR3 length equals 13 residues. The CDR3 DNA reads as TGCAGCGTTCGGGGGTCTGGGGCCAACGTCCTGACTTTC. It encodes CSVRGSGANVLTF.

The chain carries TRBV7-9 and TRBJ2-7, with a possible D match to TRBD2 (5 bases). The V and J ends lost 1 base and 7 bases respectively, with 11 bases between them. Germline loops: CDR1 SEHNR, CDR2 FQNEAQ (reference sequence). This CDR3 region has 13 residues. Written as DNA, the CDR3 is TGTGCCAGCAGCTTAGGGGGAGTTGGGGAGCAGTACTTC. This sequence encodes CASSLGGVGEQYF. The full variable domain, with the rest looked up from reference TRBV7-9 and TRBJ2-7, is DTGVSQNPRHKITKRGQNVTFRCDPISEHNRLYWYRQTLGQGPEFLTYFQNEAQLEKSRLLSDRFSAERPKGSFSTLEIQRTEQGDSAMYLCASSLGGVGEQYFGPGTRLTVT.

The chain recombines TRBV18 with TRBJ2-3; D ambiguous. Germline CDR1 is KGHSH and CDR2 is LQKENI. The CDR3 spans 13 residues. V lost 1 base to trimming and J lost 3 bases, with 5 bases between them. CDR3 in amino acids: CASSPRQTDTQYF. For the CDR3, the DNA is TGTGCCAGCTCACCACGGCAGACAGATACGCAGTATTTT.

This clone was seen a handful of times. The gene calls are TRBV6-1 and TRBJ1-2, with a weak D call TRBD1 (5 bases). Trimming took 2 bases from V and 8 from J, leaving 12 bases between them. Germline V CDR1 and CDR2: MNHNS, SASEGT. CDR3 length: 13 residues. The CDR3 nucleotides read TGTGCCAGCAGTGAATTTAACGGGGGAGGCTACACCTTC. It encodes CASSEFNGGGYTF.

This rearrangement joins TRBV7-3 to TRBJ2-3; possibly TRBD2 for D (6 bases). With 5 bases removed from V and 4 bases from J, the gap between germline ends came to 13 bases. The germline V gene encodes CDR1 SGHTA and CDR2 FQGTGA. This CDR3 is 14 amino acids long. CDR3 residues: CASSPMGGADTQYF. CDR3 nucleotide sequence: TGTGCCAGCAGCCCCATGGGGGGTGCAGATACGCAGTATTTT. The variable domain in full, with the rest retrieved from reference TRBV7-3 and TRBJ2-3, is GAGVSQTPSNKVTEKGKYVELRCDPISGHTALYWYRQSLGQGPEFLIYFQGTGAADDSGLPNDRFFAVRPEGSVSTLKIQRTERGDSAVYLCASSPMGGADTQYFGPGTRLTVL.

This clone has more than one count but fewer than ten. The V gene is TRBV19, the J gene TRBJ2-1, with 8 bases lining up with TRBD1. The CDR3 is 16 residues long. Unmatched junction bases numbered 9, after V lost 6 bases and J lost 2 bases. Germline loops: CDR1 LNHDA, CDR2 SQIVND (reference sequence). The CDR3 spells CASSPRQGRTYNEQFF. The CDR3 DNA is TGTGCCAGTAGCCCTCGACAGGGGCGCACCTACAATGAGCAGTTCTTC.

The chain combines TRBV7-2 with TRBJ2-1; tentatively, D is TRBD2 (6 bases). Trimming removed 2 bases from V and 8 bases from J, with 10 bases in between. This CDR3 is 13 amino acids long. Germline V gene sequence: CDR1 SGHTA, CDR2 FQGNSA. The CDR3 loop reads CASSLTGDYEQFF. DNA of the CDR3: TGTGCCAGCAGCTTAACGGGGGACTATGAGCAGTTCTTC.

This sequence joins TRBV30 and TRBJ1-3, with D possibly matching TRBD1 (6 bases). The V end lost 3 bases, the J end lost 4 bases, and 10 bases lay between the germline ends. Germline CDR1 reads GTSNPN; CDR2 reads SVGIG (reference sequence). This CDR3 contains 13 residues. Here the CDR3 DNA reads TGTGCCTGGAGAGGACAGCGGGGAAACACCATATATTTT. Its protein is CAWRGQRGNTIYF.

V usage is TRBV28 and J usage is TRBJ2-5; 8 nucleotides line up with TRBD2. This CDR3 is 16 amino acids long. With 6 bases clipped from V and 2 bases from J, the junction kept 11 bases outside the gene matches. Looked up from germline, CDR1 is MDHEN and CDR2 is SYDVKM. CDR3 coding DNA: TGTGCCAGCAGCCAAGCCGGGACTAGAGCTCAAGAGACCCAGTACTTC. Its translation is CASSQAGTRAQETQYF.

The chain joins TRBV19 to TRBJ1-1, with 8 bases matching TRBD1. Germline values: CDR1 LNHDA, CDR2 SQIVND (reference sequence). Losses at the gene ends were 10 bases for V and 4 bases for J; bases not matched to a gene: 8. This CDR3 region has 13 residues. CDR3 residues: CATMDRVSTEAFF. In nucleotides, the CDR3 is TGTGCCACTATGGACAGGGTCTCCACTGAAGCTTTCTTT.

This clone appeared a few times. The rearrangement joins TRBV6-2 or TRBV6-3 to TRBJ1-2; the D gene is possibly TRBD1 (5 bases). Deletions cut 6 bases from V and 0 bases from J, with 17 bases between. The CDR3 contains 16 residues. Germline CDR1 and CDR2: MNHEY and SVGEGT. The CDR3 bases are TGTGCCAGCAGCCCCTGGGACTTAGCCTCTAACTATGGCTACACCTTC. Translation: CASSPWDLASNYGYTF.